This passage covers 21 T cell receptor beta chains from one sample sequenced in a study of control samples from healthy donors and cancer patients. Assay: immunoSEQ multiplex PCR; the TCRdb copy retains only in-frame clones and omits some. Of more than 95,000 clones listed, about 90% are singletons. Sequencing used blood. Source of these receptors: a man younger than 30 in good health.

The genes are TRBV7-9 and TRBJ2-1, with D perhaps matching TRBD1 (5 bases). V lost 5 bases and J 1 base, leaving 15 bases between the germline ends. Germline CDR1 reads SEHNR; CDR2 reads FQNEAQ (reference sequence). The CDR3 sequence is 16 residues long. DNA for the CDR3: TGTGCCAGCAGCCCCCCAGGGATGGGTTCCTACAATGAGCAGTTCTTC. This codes for CASSPPGMGSYNEQFF.

The chain carries TRBV19 and TRBJ1-4; the D is unclear. CDR3 size: 15 residues. V gave up 3 bases and J gave up 0 bases, with 8 bases separating them. Germline assignment: CDR1 LNHDA and CDR2 SQIVND (reference sequence). The CDR3 coding sequence is TGTGCCAGTAGTATGGGTGGATCAACTAATGAAAAACTGTTTTTT. Its translation is CASSMGGSTNEKLFF.

The V gene is TRBV24-1, the J gene TRBJ2-3, with TRBD2 matching 8 bases. Trimming removed 5 bases from V and 6 bases from J; junction bases left unmatched: 9. CDR1 is KGHDR and CDR2 is SFDVKD in the germline V gene. This CDR3 contains 15 residues. The CDR3 spells CATSGGLGVLDTQYF. In nucleotides, the CDR3 is TGTGCCACCAGTGGGGGACTAGGGGTTTTGGATACGCAGTATTTT.

The V gene is TRBV5-6, the J gene TRBJ1-1; D call uncertain. Germline CDR1 SGHDT, CDR2 YYEEEE. The CDR3 is 16 amino acids. Trimming removed 1 base from V and 4 bases from J, with 17 bases in between. The CDR3 loop reads CASSLWVTGWGTEAFF. In nucleotides, the CDR3 is TGTGCCAGCAGCTTGTGGGTGACGGGGTGGGGCACTGAAGCTTTCTTT.

This clone was observed once. The chain combines TRBV6-5 with TRBJ2-7; 9 nucleotides line up with TRBD1. With 1 base clipped from V and 5 bases from J, the junction kept 6 bases outside the gene matches. CDR1 and CDR2 (germline): MNHEY, SVGAGI. This CDR3 contains 15 residues. CDR3 sequence reads: CASSYFIQGANEQYF. The CDR3 bases are TGTGCCAGCAGTTACTTTATACAGGGGGCAAACGAGCAGTACTTC.

V is TRBV7-9 and J is TRBJ2-7, with D tentatively TRBD1 (5 bases). The CDR3 consists of 14 residues. V lost 5 bases, J lost 4 bases, and 15 bases lay in between. Germline loops: CDR1 SEHNR, CDR2 FQNEAQ (reference sequence). The CDR3 DNA reads TGTGCCAGCAGCCCCCGCCTGGGGCCGTACGAGCAGTACTTC. Translated, it gives CASSPRLGPYEQYF. Filled out from reference TRBV7-9 and TRBJ2-7, the complete variable domain reads DTGVSQNPRHKITKRGQNVTFRCDPISEHNRLYWYRQTLGQGPEFLTYFQNEAQLEKSRLLSDRFSAERPKGSFSTLEIQRTEQGDSAMYLCASSPRLGPYEQYFGPGTRLTVT.

In its sample, this clone was seen a few times. The V call is TRBV10-1, the J call TRBJ2-1, with 8 bases matching TRBD1. The trim removed 3 bases at V and 7 bases at J, leaving 8 bases unmatched. This CDR3 has 15 residues. CDR1 and CDR2 (germline): WNHNN, SYGVQD (reference sequence). CDR3 sequence: CASSDRGQGYNEQFF. The DNA for the CDR3 is TGCGCCAGCAGTGACCGTGGACAGGGATATAATGAGCAGTTCTTC.

The chain recombines TRBV6-5 with TRBJ2-7; 12 bases align to TRBD2. Germline CDR1 reads MNHEY; CDR2 reads SVGAGI. With V trimmed by 7 bases and J by 1 base, 5 bases remained unmatched. The CDR3 has 15 amino acids. CDR3 DNA: TGTGCCAGCACCGCGGGACTAGCGGGTTCCTACGAGCAGTACTTC. Its translation is CASTAGLAGSYEQYF.

The V gene is TRBV12-3 or TRBV12-4, the J gene TRBJ1-1; 8 positions match TRBD1. V was clipped by 8 bases and J by 6 bases; unmatched bases: 8. The CDR3 totals 13 residues. For the CDR3, the DNA is TGTGCCAGCTATAAAGAACAGGGGGCTGAAGCTTTCTTT. Residues: CASYKEQGAEAFF.

At least ten counts were recorded for this clone. This sequence joins TRBV15 and TRBJ1-3; 7 bases line up with TRBD1. After removal of 6 bases from V and 4 bases from J, the junction contained 3 bases not matched to a gene. This CDR3 has 13 residues. The germline V gene encodes CDR1 LNHNV and CDR2 YYDKDF (reference sequence). CDR3 nucleotides: TGTGCCACCAGTTCGACAGGGGGAAACACCATATATTTT. Translated, it gives CATSSTGGNTIYF. The full variable domain, in which reference TRBV15 and TRBJ1-3 provide the parts outside the CDR3, is DAMVIQNPRYQVTQFGKPVTLSCSQTLNHNVMYWYQQKSSQAPKLLFHYYDKDFNNEADTPDNFQSRRPNTSFCFLDIRSPGLGDTAMYLCATSSTGGNTIYFGEGSWLTVV.

The genes are TRBV7-2 and TRBJ2-1; D is possibly TRBD1 or TRBD2 (5 bases each). The germline V and J ends were trimmed by 1 base and 6 bases, with 13 bases remaining between them. This CDR3 comprises 15 residues. Per the germline V gene, CDR1 is SGHTA and CDR2 is FQGNSA. The CDR3, as DNA: TGTGCCAGCAGCTTAGACGGTCGAGGGACCAATGAGCAGTTCTTC. Translating gives CASSLDGRGTNEQFF.

The chain carries TRBV7-9 and TRBJ2-7; maybe TRBD1 (6 bases). CDR1 and CDR2 (germline): SEHNR, FQNEAQ (reference sequence). V lost 5 bases and J lost 5, with 16 bases in between. The CDR3 consists of 14 residues. CDR3 sequence reads: CASSHRRGPDEQYF. The CDR3 bases are TGTGCCAGCAGCCACCGCAGGGGCCCGGACGAGCAGTACTTC.

V and J are TRBV18 and TRBJ2-2; D call uncertain. V lost 6 bases and J 4 bases, leaving 9 bases between the germline ends. Germline CDR1 is KGHSH and CDR2 is LQKENI. CDR3 length equals 13 residues. The CDR3 sequence: CASSQSPTGELFF. Here the CDR3 DNA reads TGTGCCAGCTCCCAAAGCCCCACCGGGGAGCTGTTTTTT.

This chain uses TRBV29-1 with TRBJ2-2, with TRBD1 matching over 7 bases. Germline loops: CDR1 SQVTM, CDR2 ANQGSEA. V lost 7 bases, J lost 0 bases, and 8 bases stayed unmatched. This CDR3 comprises 15 residues. The CDR3 sequence is CSGKVDRTNTGELFF. The DNA of the CDR3 is TGCAGCGGAAAGGTGGACAGGACGAACACCGGGGAGCTGTTTTTT.

This clone was seen once. The chain carries TRBV28 and TRBJ1-2; D is unresolved. V was clipped by 2 bases and J by 5 bases, with 18 bases between them. This CDR3 spans 16 amino acids. Germline values: CDR1 MDHEN, CDR2 SYDVKM. The CDR3 nucleotides read TGTGCCAGCAGTTTAAACCCCCGAGTGATTTTGTATGGCTACACCTTC. Translating it yields CASSLNPRVILYGYTF.

This clone turned up a few times. The chain couples TRBV29-1 to TRBJ2-5; TRBD2 is a possible D gene (5 bases). V was trimmed by 7 bases and J by 4 bases, leaving 16 bases between them. CDR3 size: 13 residues. Germline assignment: CDR1 SQVTM and CDR2 ANQGSEA. In DNA form, the CDR3 reads TGCAGCGCTGACCCCGGGGTGAGAGAGACCCAGTACTTC. Protein sequence: CSADPGVRETQYF.

The rearrangement joins TRBV7-9 to TRBJ2-4; 8 bases line up with TRBD1. Germline CDR1 SEHNR, CDR2 FQNEAQ (reference sequence). CDR3 length: 15 residues. V dropped 6 bases and J dropped 8; count of bases not matched to a gene: 12. The DNA of the CDR3 is TGTGCCAGCAGTGCCGGGACAGGCTGGAAAGACATTCAGTACTTC. Residues: CASSAGTGWKDIQYF.

This clone has a handful of counts. J is TRBJ2-7 and V is TRBV4-1; D remains unclear. CDR1 MGHRA and CDR2 YSYEKL come from the germline V gene. Trimming took 6 bases from V and 2 from J, leaving 11 bases between them. This CDR3 region has 13 residues. CDR3 amino acids: CASRDVQAYEQYF. In DNA form, the CDR3 reads TGCGCCAGCAGGGACGTCCAGGCCTACGAGCAGTACTTC.

The rearrangement uses TRBV30 and TRBJ2-7; perhaps TRBD2 as D (6 bases). The germline V gene has CDR1 GTSNPN and CDR2 SVGIG (reference sequence). Trimming removed 0 bases at V and 5 bases at J, with 14 bases between. The CDR3 is made up of 14 amino acids. In DNA, the CDR3 is TGTGCCTGGAGTGTACGGGTCTCGGGGGACGAGCAGTACTTC. As protein: CAWSVRVSGDEQYF.

In this sample, this clone turned up once. The V and J genes are TRBV19 and TRBJ2-3; D remains unclear. This CDR3 is 15 amino acids long. The V gene lost 7 bases and the J gene lost 0 bases, with 14 bases spanning the gap. CDR1 and CDR2 from the germline V gene are LNHDA and SQIVND (reference sequence). The CDR3 DNA is TGTGCCAGTACCGCTCAGCAGACTAGCACAGATACGCAGTATTTT. It is translated as CASTAQQTSTDTQYF.

The CDR3 protein is CASSLFWTGQEREKLFF. CDR3 sequence (DNA): TGTGCCAGCAGCTTATTTTGGACAGGCCAAGAGAGGGAAAAACTGTTTTTT. The V gene is TRBV11-2, the J gene TRBJ1-4; 7 bases are shared with TRBD1. The CDR3 is 17 residues long. V was pared by 2 bases and J by 8 bases, with 14 bases of the junction left unmatched. CDR1 is SGHAT, CDR2 FQNNGV, per germline.